This T cell receptor (beta chain) was recovered during a study of blood T cells in healthy people across ages. The authors ran a second PCR of 7 to 11 cycles using a sample-barcoded 5' primer and a J-beta primer mix. TCRdb fed the 5' RACE reads into MiXCR, producing one record per CDR3 protein. This sample has 500,000 to 650,000 distinct CDR3 sequences, with about 29% found just once. The germline V gene encodes CDR1 MNHEY and CDR2 SMNVEV (reference sequence). The CDR3 runs 17 residues. V dropped 0 bases and J dropped 3; count of bases not matched to a gene: 6. Extracted total RNA amounted to at least 5 micrograms for each sample. In this sample, this clonotype turned up a few times. These same data were also listed under a study on T cells of mothers and their children. From that report: The shaping of TCR recombination output by thymic selection is similar in related and unrelated pairs. There was no detection of any persistent microchimeric T cell clones.

The source is a boy younger than 10 in good health. The sample was blood. This chain joins TRBV27 and TRBJ1-2, with 11 nucleotides matching TRBD1. CDR3 protein: CASSLSRTGGMYYGYTF. CDR3 in DNA: TGTGCCAGCAGTTTATCGCGGACAGGGGGCATGTACTATGGCTACACCTTC.